Listed below are T cell receptor beta chains from one sample, sequenced in a study of PD-L1 blockade in urothelial cancer. Assay: immunoSEQ multiplex PCR; the TCRdb copy retains only in-frame clones and omits some. The sample contains around 49,000 clones, about four fifths of which appear only once. The sequenced sample was PBMCs, obtained around atezolizumab (anti-PD-L1) treatment. The origin of the receptors is a man aged 55 to 70 with urothelial cancer. Each CDR3 is given with its conserved first and last residue. A D gene is named only where the DNA matches it firmly. A row's size may be missing; if present it is once, few, many or a size class.

>-|TRBV7-2|-|TRBJ1-1
CASSLAAGNTEAFF
TGTGCCAGCAGCTTAGCGGCGGGGAACACTGAAGCTTTCTTT
>-|TRBV9|-|TRBJ1-4
CASSVALREANEKLFF
TGTGCCAGCAGCGTAGCCCTTAGGGAGGCTAATGAAAAACTGTTTTTT
>-|TRBV7-6|-|TRBJ2-5
CASSHKRGGTPQETQYF
TGTGCCAGCAGCCACAAGAGGGGGGGAACACCCCAAGAGACCCAGTACTTC
>TRBD2|TRBV5-1|-|TRBJ2-2
CASRFGGANTGELFF
TGCGCCAGCAGGTTCGGGGGGGCGAACACCGGGGAGCTGTTTTTT
>TRBD1|TRBV28|few|TRBJ2-7
CASRRGHEQYF
TGTGCCAGTAGAAGGGGGCACGAGCAGTACTTC
>-|TRBV30|-|TRBJ1-1
CAWSVRGGDTEAFF
TGTGCCTGGAGTGTACGGGGAGGTGACACTGAAGCTTTCTTT
>TRBD2|TRBV4-1|-|TRBJ2-2
CASSRAGANTGELFF
TGCGCCAGCAGCCGAGCGGGGGCGAACACCGGGGAGCTGTTTTTT
>-|TRBV6-6|-|TRBJ1-5
CASSYVGGRGNQPQHF
TGTGCCAGCAGTTACGTGGGAGGGAGAGGCAATCAGCCCCAGCATTTT
>TRBD1|TRBV6-6|-|TRBJ2-7
CASKDRGHEQYF
TGTGCCAGCAAGGACAGGGGCCACGAGCAGTACTTC
>TRBD1|TRBV29-1|-|TRBJ1-1
CSAPTGVNTEAFF
TGCAGCGCCCCGACAGGGGTTAACACTGAAGCTTTCTTT
>-|TRBV7-8|-|TRBJ2-1
CASSPTEAFNEQFF
TGTGCCAGCAGCCCCACCGAGGCCTTCAATGAGCAGTTCTTC
>TRBD1|TRBV6-6|-|TRBJ2-5
CASSQDRDGTQYF
TGTGCCAGCAGCCAGGACAGGGACGGGACCCAGTACTTC
>TRBD2|TRBV27|-|TRBJ2-3
CASSLGTSGYTDTQYF
TGTGCCAGCAGTTTGGGGACTAGCGGGTACACAGATACGCAGTATTTT
>TRBD1|TRBV28|-|TRBJ2-7
CASRETGVGEQYF
TGTGCCAGCAGGGAGACAGGGGTGGGCGAGCAGTACTTC
>-|TRBV7-2|few|TRBJ1-2
CASSQPGLKTKGYTF
TGTGCCAGCAGCCAGCCGGGACTAAAAACCAAGGGCTACACCTTC
>TRBD1|TRBV29-1|-|TRBJ1-2
CSVERDREGYTF
TGCAGCGTTGAAAGGGACAGGGAAGGCTACACCTTC
>TRBD1|TRBV28|-|TRBJ2-5
CASSFPGGLEETQYF
TGTGCCAGCAGTTTCCCAGGGGGCTTGGAAGAGACCCAGTACTTC
>TRBD2|TRBV5-6|few|TRBJ2-2
CASSLLSSGATGELFF
TGTGCCAGCAGCTTACTCTCTAGCGGAGCCACCGGGGAGCTGTTTTTT
>-|TRBV29-1|-|TRBJ1-5
CSVVVADSNQPQHF
TGCAGCGTTGTGGTGGCGGATAGCAATCAGCCCCAGCATTTT
>TRBD1|TRBV6-5|once|TRBJ1-6
CATSATGRDSPLHF
TGTGCCACTAGTGCGACAGGGAGAGATTCACCCCTCCACTTT
>TRBD2|TRBV5-1|-|TRBJ2-1
CASSITSGSVTEQFF
TGCGCCAGCAGCATAACTAGCGGGAGCGTCACTGAGCAGTTCTTC
>TRBD2|TRBV19|once|TRBJ2-1
CASSMAPGLAVYNEQFF
TGTGCCAGTAGTATGGCCCCCGGACTAGCGGTCTACAATGAGCAGTTCTTC
>TRBD1|TRBV7-9|-|TRBJ2-7
CAEQRLTGISYEQYF
TGTGCCGAACAACGGCTGACAGGGATCTCCTACGAGCAGTACTTC
>TRBD2|TRBV9|-|TRBJ2-3
CASSVLSSGGATDTQYF
TGTGCCAGCAGCGTTCTTTCTAGCGGGGGGGCCACAGATACGCAGTATTTT
>-|TRBV4-3|-|TRBJ2-2
CASSQDLLNTGELFF
TGCGCCAGCAGCCAAGATCTCCTGAACACCGGGGAGCTGTTTTTT
>-|TRBV15|-|TRBJ1-3
CATSSEGAGVGNTIYF
TGTGCCACCAGCAGCGAAGGGGCTGGGGTTGGAAACACCATATATTTT
>-|TRBV5-4|-|TRBJ1-1
CASSPSKGGGTEAFF
TGTGCCAGCAGCCCTTCCAAAGGGGGTGGCACTGAAGCTTTCTTT
>-|TRBV5-1|-|TRBJ2-7
CASSLDTSSYEQYF
TGCGCCAGCAGCTTGGACACCAGCTCCTACGAGCAGTACTTC
>-|TRBV14|-|TRBJ2-2
CASSLGSNTGELFF
TGTGCCAGCAGCCTCGGTTCGAACACCGGGGAGCTGTTTTTT
>-|TRBV14|-|TRBJ1-1
CASSRDLRAEAFF
TGTGCCAGCAGCCGAGACCTTCGGGCTGAAGCTTTCTTT
>TRBD1|TRBV5-5|-|TRBJ2-1
CASSLVGQDYNEQFF
TGTGCCAGCAGCTTGGTGGGACAGGACTACAATGAGCAGTTCTTC
>TRBD2|TRBV2|-|TRBJ2-1
CASKDGRSSYNEQFF
TGTGCCAGCAAGGACGGGAGGAGCTCCTACAATGAGCAGTTCTTC
>TRBD1|TRBV28|-|TRBJ2-1
CASIRDRVVGEQFF
TGTGCCAGTATCCGGGACAGGGTGGTGGGTGAGCAGTTCTTC
>TRBD1|TRBV5-4|-|TRBJ1-2
CASSTRTGGNYGYTF
TGTGCCAGCAGCACCCGGACAGGGGGCAACTATGGCTACACCTTC
>TRBD2|TRBV27|-|TRBJ2-7
CASSLLAGGPGEQYF
TGTGCCAGCAGTTTATTGGCGGGGGGGCCGGGAGAGCAGTACTTC
>TRBD2|TRBV7-8|-|TRBJ2-1
CASSLLTSAYNEQFF
TGTGCCAGCAGCTTATTGACTAGCGCATACAATGAGCAGTTCTTC
>-|TRBV28|-|TRBJ2-1
CASSRRIEQFF
TGTGCCAGCAGCCGGAGAATTGAGCAGTTCTTC
>-|TRBV5-4|-|TRBJ2-7
CASSLGGASSYEQYF
TGTGCCAGCAGCTTGGGCGGGGCGAGCTCCTACGAGCAGTACTTC
>-|TRBV5-4|-|TRBJ2-1
CASSLDSSGNEQFF
TGTGCCAGCAGCTTGGACTCGTCCGGCAATGAGCAGTTCTTC
>TRBD2|TRBV6-6|-|TRBJ2-7
CASRPGGLNYEQYF
TGTGCCAGCAGACCGGGAGGGCTTAACTACGAGCAGTACTTC
>-|TRBV28|-|TRBJ1-1
CASRIGELAAFF
TGTGCCAGCAGGATAGGGGAACTAGCAGCTTTCTTT
>TRBD1|TRBV7-9|-|TRBJ1-5
CASSPQGQGGQPQHF
TGTGCCAGCAGCCCCCAGGGACAGGGCGGCCAGCCCCAGCATTTT
>-|TRBV11-1|-|TRBJ1-1
CASSPQGTEAFF
TGTGCCAGCAGCCCTCAGGGTACTGAAGCTTTCTTT
>TRBD1|TRBV28|-|TRBJ2-3
CASSTGATDTQYF
TGTGCCAGCAGTACAGGGGCCACAGATACGCAGTATTTT
>-|TRBV19|few|TRBJ2-1
CASREDRRPPNEQFF
TGTGCCAGTAGGGAAGACAGGAGACCACCCAATGAGCAGTTCTTC
>TRBD1|TRBV18|-|TRBJ2-5
CASSPVRDRGGETQYF
TGTGCCAGCTCACCAGTCCGGGACAGGGGGGGAGAGACCCAGTACTTC
>-|TRBV5-6|-|TRBJ2-1
CASSLGGGKGLSGRNEQFF
TGTGCCAGCAGCTTGGGGGGAGGAAAAGGTTTGTCGGGTCGCAATGAGCAGTTCTTC
>-|TRBV18|-|TRBJ2-7
CVSSPKLSVTLYEQYF
TGTGTCAGCTCACCAAAATTGAGCGTAACTTTGTACGAGCAGTACTTC
>TRBD2|TRBV7-8|-|TRBJ2-4
CASSLGGTTSGLAKNIQYF
TGTGCCAGCAGCTTAGGCGGGACTACCTCGGGGCTGGCCAAAAACATTCAGTACTTC
>TRBD1|TRBV19|-|TRBJ2-4
CASSIPPKIQGKNIQYF
TGTGCCAGTAGTATCCCCCCTAAAATACAGGGGAAAAACATTCAGTACTTC
>TRBD1|TRBV28|-|TRBJ1-5
CASSLGQGNQPQHF
TGTGCCAGCAGCTTGGGACAGGGCAATCAGCCCCAGCATTTT
>TRBD1|TRBV7-9|once|TRBJ1-1
CASSLQGGNTEAFF
TGTGCCAGCAGCTTACAGGGGGGGAACACTGAAGCTTTCTTT
>TRBD1|TRBV19|-|TRBJ1-5
CASSQGQDNQPQHF
TGTGCCAGTAGCCAGGGACAGGATAATCAGCCCCAGCATTTT
>TRBD1|TRBV6-5|-|TRBJ1-1
CASSSHSGGNTEAFF
TGTGCCAGCAGTTCCCACTCAGGGGGGAACACTGAAGCTTTCTTT
>TRBD2|TRBV9|-|TRBJ2-3
CASSVDTSGGTDTQYF
TGTGCCAGCAGCGTAGATACTAGCGGGGGCACAGATACGCAGTATTTT